This T cell receptor (beta chain) was found in a study of OX40 agonist ivuxolimab in advanced cancers. Sequenced by immunoSEQ multiplex PCR; TCRdb stores in-frame clones only, minus some. The table records about 82,000 clones, approximately 86% of them present only once. Germline CDR1 reads LNHDA; CDR2 reads SQIVND (reference sequence). This CDR3 has 15 residues. V lost 1 base and J lost 10; bases outside the gene matches: 7. The source material was CD4+ or CD8+ T cells sorted from blood, sampled in a trial of the OX40 agonist ivuxolimab. This TCR was sampled from an adult with an advanced solid tumor such as melanoma, head and neck, liver or kidney cancer. The chain couples TRBV19 to TRBJ2-1, with 10 bases lining up with TRBD2. This chain's CDR3 is CASSIGSGRADEQFF. CDR3 nucleotides: TGTGCCAGTAGTATAGGGAGCGGGAGGGCCGACGAGCAGTTCTTC.